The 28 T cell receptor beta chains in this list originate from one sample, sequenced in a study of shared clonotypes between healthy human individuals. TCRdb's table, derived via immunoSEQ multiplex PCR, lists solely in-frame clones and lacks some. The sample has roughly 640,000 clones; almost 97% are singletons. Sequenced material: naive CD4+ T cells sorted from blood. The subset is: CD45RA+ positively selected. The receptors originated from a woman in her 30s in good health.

For the CDR3, the DNA is TGTGCCATCAGAGCGGGACAGGCTCATTCTGAAGCTTTCTTT. It is translated as CAIRAGQAHSEAFF. The rearrangement joins TRBV10-3 to TRBJ1-1, with 8 bases lining up with TRBD1. The CDR3 runs to 14 residues. Looked up from germline, CDR1 is ENHRY and CDR2 is SYGVKD. V lost 6 bases, J lost 6 bases, and 9 bases stayed unmatched.

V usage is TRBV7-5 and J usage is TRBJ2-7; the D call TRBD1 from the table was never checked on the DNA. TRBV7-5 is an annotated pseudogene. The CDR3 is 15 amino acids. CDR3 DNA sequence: TGTGTCAGAAGCTTAGATATTACACAGGGACCCGAGCAGTACTTC. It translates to CVRSLDITQGPEQYF.

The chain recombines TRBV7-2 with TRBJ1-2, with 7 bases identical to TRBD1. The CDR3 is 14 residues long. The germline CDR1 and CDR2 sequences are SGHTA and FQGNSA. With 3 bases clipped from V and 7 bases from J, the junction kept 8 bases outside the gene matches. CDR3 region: CASSFGGGAGGYTF. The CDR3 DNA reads TGTGCCAGCAGCTTTGGAGGGGGCGCGGGTGGCTACACCTTC.

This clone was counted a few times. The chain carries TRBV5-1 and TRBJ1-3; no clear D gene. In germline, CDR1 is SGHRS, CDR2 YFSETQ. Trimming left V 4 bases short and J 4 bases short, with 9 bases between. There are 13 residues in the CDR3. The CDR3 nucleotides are TGCGCCAGCAGCCGGGTTGAAGGAAACACCATATATTTT. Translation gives CASSRVEGNTIYF. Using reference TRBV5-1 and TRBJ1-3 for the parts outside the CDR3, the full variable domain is KAGVTQTPRYLIKTRGQQVTLSCSPISGHRSVSWYQQTPGQGLQFLFEYFSETQRNKGNFPGRFSGRQFSNSRSEMNVSTLELGDSALYLCASSRVEGNTIYFGEGSWLTVV.

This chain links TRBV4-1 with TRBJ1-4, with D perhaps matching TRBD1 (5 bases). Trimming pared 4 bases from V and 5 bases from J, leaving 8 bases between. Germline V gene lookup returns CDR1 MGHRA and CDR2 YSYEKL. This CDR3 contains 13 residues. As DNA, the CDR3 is TGCGCCAGCAGCCCGGGACCAAATGAAAAACTGTTTTTT. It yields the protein CASSPGPNEKLFF.

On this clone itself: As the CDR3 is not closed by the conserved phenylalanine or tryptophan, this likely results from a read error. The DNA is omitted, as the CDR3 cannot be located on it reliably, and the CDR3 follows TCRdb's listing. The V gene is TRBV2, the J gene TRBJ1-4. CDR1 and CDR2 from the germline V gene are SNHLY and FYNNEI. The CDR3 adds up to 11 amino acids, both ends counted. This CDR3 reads CASRYFGQSTL.

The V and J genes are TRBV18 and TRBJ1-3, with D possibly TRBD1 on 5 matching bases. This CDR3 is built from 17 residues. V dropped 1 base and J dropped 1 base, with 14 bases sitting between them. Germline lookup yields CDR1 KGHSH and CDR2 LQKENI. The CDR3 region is CASSPRGGIFSGNTIYF. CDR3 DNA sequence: TGTGCCAGCTCACCACGGGGCGGGATTTTTTCTGGAAACACCATATATTTT.

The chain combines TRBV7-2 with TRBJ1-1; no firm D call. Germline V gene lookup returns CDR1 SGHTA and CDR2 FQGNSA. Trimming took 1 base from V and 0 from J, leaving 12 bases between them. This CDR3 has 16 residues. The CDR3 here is CASSLVSTEMNTEAFF. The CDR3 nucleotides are TGTGCCAGCAGCTTAGTATCTACAGAGATGAACACTGAAGCTTTCTTT.

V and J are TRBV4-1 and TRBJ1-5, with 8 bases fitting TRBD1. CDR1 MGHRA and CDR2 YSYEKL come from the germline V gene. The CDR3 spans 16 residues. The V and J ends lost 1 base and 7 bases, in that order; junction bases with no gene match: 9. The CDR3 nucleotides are TGCGCCAGCAGCCAAGCTCCGGCAGGGGGCTGGCAGCCCCAGCATTTT. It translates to CASSQAPAGGWQPQHF.

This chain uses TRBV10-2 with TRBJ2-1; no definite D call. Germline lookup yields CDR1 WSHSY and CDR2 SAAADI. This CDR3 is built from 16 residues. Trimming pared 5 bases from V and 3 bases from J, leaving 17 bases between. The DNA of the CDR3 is TGCGCCAGCAGTTTCGAAGCTCTACCGATCTACAATGAGCAGTTCTTC. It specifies CASSFEALPIYNEQFF.

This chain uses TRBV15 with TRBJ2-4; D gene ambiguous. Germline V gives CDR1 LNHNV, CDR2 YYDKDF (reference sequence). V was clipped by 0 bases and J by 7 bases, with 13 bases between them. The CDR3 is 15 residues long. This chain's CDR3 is CATSRDLGSDNIQYF. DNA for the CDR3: TGTGCCACCAGCAGAGATCTTGGGTCCGATAACATTCAGTACTTC. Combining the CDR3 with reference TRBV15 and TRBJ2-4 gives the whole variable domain DAMVIQNPRYQVTQFGKPVTLSCSQTLNHNVMYWYQQKSSQAPKLLFHYYDKDFNNEADTPDNFQSRRPNTSFCFLDIRSPGLGDTAMYLCATSRDLGSDNIQYFGAGTRLSVL.

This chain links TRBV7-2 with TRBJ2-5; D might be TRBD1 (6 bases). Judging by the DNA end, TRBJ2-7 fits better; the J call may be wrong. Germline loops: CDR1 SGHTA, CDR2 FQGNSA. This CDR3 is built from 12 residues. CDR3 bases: TGTGCCAGCAGCGAACAGGGTTACGAGCAGTACTTC. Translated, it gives CASSEQGYEQYF.

CDR3 DNA: TGCAGCGTCGCCACTAGCGGCTTCACAGATACGCAGTATTTT. The encoded protein is CSVATSGFTDTQYF. The rearrangement links TRBV29-1 to TRBJ2-3, with 8 bases lining up with TRBD2. The germline CDR1 and CDR2 sequences are SQVTM and ANQGSEA. V dropped 6 bases and J dropped 2; count of bases not matched to a gene: 7. The CDR3 consists of 14 residues.

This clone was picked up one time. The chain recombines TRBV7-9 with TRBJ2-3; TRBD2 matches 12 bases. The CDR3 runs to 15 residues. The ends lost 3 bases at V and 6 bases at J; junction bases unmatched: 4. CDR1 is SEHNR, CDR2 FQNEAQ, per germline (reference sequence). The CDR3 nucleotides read TGTGCCAGCAGCTTGACTAGCGGGAGTTATGATACGCAGTATTTT. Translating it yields CASSLTSGSYDTQYF.

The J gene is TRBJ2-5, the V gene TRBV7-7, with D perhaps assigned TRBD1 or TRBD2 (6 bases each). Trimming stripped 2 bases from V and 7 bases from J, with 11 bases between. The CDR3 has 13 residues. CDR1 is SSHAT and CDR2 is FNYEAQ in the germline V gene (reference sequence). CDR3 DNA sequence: TGTGCCAGCAGCTTAAACAGGGAGGCGACCCAGTACTTC. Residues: CASSLNREATQYF.

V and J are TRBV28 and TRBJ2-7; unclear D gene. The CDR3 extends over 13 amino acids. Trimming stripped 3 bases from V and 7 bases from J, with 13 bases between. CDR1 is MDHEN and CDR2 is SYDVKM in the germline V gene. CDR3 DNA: TGTGCCAGCAGTTTCGGGCCTCGTGGGGAGCAGTACTTC. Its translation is CASSFGPRGEQYF.

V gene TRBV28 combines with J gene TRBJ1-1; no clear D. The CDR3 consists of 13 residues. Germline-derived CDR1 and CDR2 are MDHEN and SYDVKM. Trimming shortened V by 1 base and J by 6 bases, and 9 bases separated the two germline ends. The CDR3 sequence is CASSLSAWAEAFF. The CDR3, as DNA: TGTGCCAGCAGTTTATCCGCTTGGGCTGAAGCTTTCTTT.

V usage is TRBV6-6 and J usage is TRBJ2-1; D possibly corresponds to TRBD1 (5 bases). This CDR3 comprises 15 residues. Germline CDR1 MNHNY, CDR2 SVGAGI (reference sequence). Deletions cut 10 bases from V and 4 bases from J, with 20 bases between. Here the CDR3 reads CATNDRKPGYNEQFF. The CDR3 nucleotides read TGTGCCACCAACGACAGAAAACCAGGGTACAATGAGCAGTTCTTC.

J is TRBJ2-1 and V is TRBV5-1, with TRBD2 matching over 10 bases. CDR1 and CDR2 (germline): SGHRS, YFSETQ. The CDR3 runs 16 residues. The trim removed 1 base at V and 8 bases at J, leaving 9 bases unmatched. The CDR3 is CASSLPGLATNYEQFF. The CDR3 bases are TGCGCCAGCAGCTTGCCGGGACTAGCGACGAACTATGAGCAGTTCTTC.

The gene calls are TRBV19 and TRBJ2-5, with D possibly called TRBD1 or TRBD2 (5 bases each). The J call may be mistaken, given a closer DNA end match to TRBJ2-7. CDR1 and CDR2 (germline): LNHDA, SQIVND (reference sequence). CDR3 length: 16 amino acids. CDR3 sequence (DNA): TGTGCCAGTAGTGAAGCCCCGGGACGGGAAACATACGAGCAGTACTTC. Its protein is CASSEAPGRETYEQYF.

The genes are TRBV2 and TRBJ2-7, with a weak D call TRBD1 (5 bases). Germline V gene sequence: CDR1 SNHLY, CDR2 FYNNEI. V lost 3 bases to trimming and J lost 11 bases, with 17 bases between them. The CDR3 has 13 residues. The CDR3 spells CASSDDSGYAEYF. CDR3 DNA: TGTGCCAGCAGTGATGACAGTGGTTACGCGGAGTACTTC.

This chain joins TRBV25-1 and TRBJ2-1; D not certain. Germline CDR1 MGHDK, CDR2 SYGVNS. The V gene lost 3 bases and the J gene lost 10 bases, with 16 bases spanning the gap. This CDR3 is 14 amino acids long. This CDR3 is CASSEQVAFREQFF. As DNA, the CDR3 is TGTGCCAGCAGTGAGCAGGTCGCTTTTAGGGAGCAGTTCTTC.

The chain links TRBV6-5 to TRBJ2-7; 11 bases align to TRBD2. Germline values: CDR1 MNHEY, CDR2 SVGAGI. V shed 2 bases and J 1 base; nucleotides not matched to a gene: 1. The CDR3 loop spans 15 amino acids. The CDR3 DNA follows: TGTGCCAGCAGTTACCTAGCGGGGGGATCCTACGAGCAGTACTTC. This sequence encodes CASSYLAGGSYEQYF.

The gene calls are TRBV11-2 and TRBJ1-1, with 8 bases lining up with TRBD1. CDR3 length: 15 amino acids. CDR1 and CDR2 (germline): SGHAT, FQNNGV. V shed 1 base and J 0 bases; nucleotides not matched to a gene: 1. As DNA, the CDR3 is TGTGCCAGCAGCTTAGGACAGGGGATGAACACTGAAGCTTTCTTT. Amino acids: CASSLGQGMNTEAFF.

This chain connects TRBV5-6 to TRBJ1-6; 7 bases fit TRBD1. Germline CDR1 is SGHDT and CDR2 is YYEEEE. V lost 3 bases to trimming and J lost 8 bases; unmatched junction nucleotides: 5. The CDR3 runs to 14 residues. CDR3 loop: CASSSGTAYSPLHF. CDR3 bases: TGTGCCAGCAGCTCCGGGACAGCCTATTCACCCCTCCACTTT.

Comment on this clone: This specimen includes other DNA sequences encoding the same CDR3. CDR3 amino acids: CASSPGTGGSYEQYF. CDR3 DNA: TGTGCCAGCTCACCAGGTACAGGCGGCTCCTACGAGCAGTACTTC. The chain links TRBV18 to TRBJ2-7; possible D gene TRBD1, 5 bases. The germline V gene encodes CDR1 KGHSH and CDR2 LQKENI. The CDR3 is 15 residues long. Between the trimmed V and J ends, which lost 2 bases and 0 bases, there was a span of 11 bases. Drawing the rest from reference TRBV18 and TRBJ2-7, the complete variable domain is NAGVMQNPRHLVRRRGQEARLRCSPMKGHSHVYWYRQLPEEGLKFMVYLQKENIIDESGMPKERFSAEFPKEGPSILRIQQVVRGDSAAYFCASSPGTGGSYEQYFGPGTRLTVT.

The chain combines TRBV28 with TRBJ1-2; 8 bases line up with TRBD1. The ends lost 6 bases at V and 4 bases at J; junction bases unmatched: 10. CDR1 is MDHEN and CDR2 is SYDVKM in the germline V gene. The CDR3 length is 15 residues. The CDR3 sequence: CASSNTQGAGYGYTF. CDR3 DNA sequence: TGTGCCAGCAGCAATACCCAGGGGGCGGGCTATGGCTACACCTTC.

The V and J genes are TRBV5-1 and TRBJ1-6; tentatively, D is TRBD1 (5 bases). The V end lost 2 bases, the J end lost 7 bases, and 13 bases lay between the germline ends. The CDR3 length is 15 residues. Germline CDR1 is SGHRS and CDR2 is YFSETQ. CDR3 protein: CASSFRQLRNSPLHF. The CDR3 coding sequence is TGCGCCAGCAGCTTCCGACAGTTACGGAATTCACCCCTCCACTTT. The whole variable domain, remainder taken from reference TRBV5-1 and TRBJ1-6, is KAGVTQTPRYLIKTRGQQVTLSCSPISGHRSVSWYQQTPGQGLQFLFEYFSETQRNKGNFPGRFSGRQFSNSRSEMNVSTLELGDSALYLCASSFRQLRNSPLHFGNGTRLTVT.